This TCR beta chain was sequenced in a study of blood T cell repertoires in COVID-19. Study information: Samples representing acute and convalescent COVID-19 were sourced from the United States, Italy and Spain. T cells, B-cell-depleted T cells, or PBMCs supplied cDNA or gDNA.

Original methodology: Amplification with reference gene primers provided the estimates of nucleated cell counts. Assay used: immunoSEQ multiplex PCR; TCRdb lists only in-frame clones, some missing. That table furnishes V, J and clone size, whereas the DNA furnished D and trimming. The sample yields around 150,000 clones, around 77% seen once. There are 17 residues in the CDR3. The clonotype originates from a man aged 50-59 years with active or convalescent COVID-19. The chain uses TRBV7-5 and TRBJ1-1; the table's D call of TRBD1 was not tested on the DNA. TRBV7-5 is assigned pseudogene status. The specimen was peripheral blood. CDR3 residues: CVRSLEGVGMWNTEAFF. The CDR3 coding sequence is TGTGTCAGAAGCTTAGAGGGGGTGGGGATGTGGAACACTGAAGCTTTCTTT.